Shown below are 8 T cell receptor beta chains from a single sample sequenced in a study of spatial heterogeneity in lung cancer. TCRdb itself ran the 5' RACE reads through MiXCR, one entry per CDR3 protein. Among some 120,000 distinct CDR3 sequences listed, 9% to 15% were seen once. Described time point: blood at routine non-recurrence follow-up after resection. Sequencing covered unsorted whole RNA taken from tumor, nontumor lung or frozen PBMC. This specimen consisted of PBMCs, obtained at follow-up. The receptors here all came from a male donor with early-stage non-small cell lung cancer.

This clonotype was observed many times. The rearrangement links TRBV27 to TRBJ1-6; unclear D gene. The CDR3 extends over 14 amino acids. Germline CDR1 and CDR2: MNHEY and SMNVEV (reference sequence). The V and J ends lost 3 bases and 3 bases respectively, with 6 bases between them. This CDR3 reads CASSFPGYNSPLHF. The CDR3, as DNA: TGTGCCAGCAGTTTCCCAGGCTATAATTCACCCCTCCACTTT.

This clonotype was detected only a few times. The chain uses TRBV4-2 and TRBJ2-3, with D possibly being TRBD2 (6 bases). V lost 1 base to trimming and J lost 1 base, with 9 bases between them. The germline V gene encodes CDR1 LGHNA and CDR2 YNFKEQ. The CDR3 contains 15 residues. CDR3 amino acids: CASSQGGVRTDTQYF. The CDR3 coding sequence is TGTGCCAGCAGCCAAGGGGGGGTCCGCACAGATACGCAGTATTTT.

This clonotype was counted a few times. This chain uses TRBV3-1 with TRBJ2-1; 11 positions agree with TRBD2. Per the germline V gene, CDR1 is LGHDT and CDR2 is YNNKEL (reference sequence). This CDR3 has 15 amino acids. V trimming: 4 bases; J trimming: 6 bases; junction bases outside the gene matches: 5. This chain's CDR3 is CASSRRTSGLNEQFF. The DNA of the CDR3 is TGTGCCAGCAGCCGCCGGACTAGCGGGCTCAATGAGCAGTTCTTC.

This clonotype was found many times. The V and J genes are TRBV12-3 or TRBV12-4 and TRBJ2-3; TRBD2 aligns across 11 bases. Trimming removed 6 bases from V and 3 bases from J; junction bases left unmatched: 2. CDR3 length: 14 residues. The CDR3 bases are TGTGCCAGCAGACCTAGCGGGGGGACAGATACGCAGTATTTT. Its protein is CASRPSGGTDTQYF.

In this sample, this clonotype turned up a few times. J is TRBJ2-3 and V is TRBV7-9, with TRBD2 matching over 13 bases. From germline, CDR1 is SEHNR and CDR2 FQNEAQ (reference sequence). This CDR3 has 19 residues. V gave up 5 bases and J gave up 3 bases; unmatched junction bases: 14. In DNA form, the CDR3 reads TGTGCCAGCAGCCCGACCTTACTAGCGGGGGGGCTGAAGACAGATACGCAGTATTTT. Its protein is CASSPTLLAGGLKTDTQYF. Supplemented by reference TRBV7-9 and TRBJ2-3, the full variable domain reads DTGVSQNPRHKITKRGQNVTFRCDPISEHNRLYWYRQTLGQGPEFLTYFQNEAQLEKSRLLSDRFSAERPKGSFSTLEIQRTEQGDSAMYLCASSPTLLAGGLKTDTQYFGPGTRLTVL.

This clonotype occurred a few times. The chain combines TRBV7-9 with TRBJ2-1; possible D gene TRBD2, 6 bases. V was shortened by 8 bases and J by 0 bases, with 11 bases between the two germline ends. The CDR3 runs to 14 residues. Germline CDR1 is SEHNR and CDR2 is FQNEAQ (reference sequence). DNA of the CDR3: TGTGCCAGCGGGGCGGGGCCCTCCTACAATGAGCAGTTCTTC. This codes for CASGAGPSYNEQFF. The whole variable domain, remainder taken from reference TRBV7-9 and TRBJ2-1, is DTGVSQNPRHKITKRGQNVTFRCDPISEHNRLYWYRQTLGQGPEFLTYFQNEAQLEKSRLLSDRFSAERPKGSFSTLEIQRTEQGDSAMYLCASGAGPSYNEQFFGPGTRLTVL.

The rearrangement uses TRBV12-3 or TRBV12-4 and TRBJ1-5; the D gene is possibly TRBD1 (5 bases). The CDR3 totals 13 residues. Trimming shortened V by 8 bases and J by 6 bases, and 14 bases separated the two germline ends. CDR3 region: CASCSGAVQPQHF. The CDR3 DNA reads TGTGCCAGCTGTTCCGGGGCGGTTCAGCCCCAGCATTTT.

This clonotype was recorded at least ten times. The chain joins TRBV5-1 to TRBJ1-5; 8 bases map to TRBD1. The CDR3 has 14 amino acids. The V gene end was trimmed by 4 bases and the J gene end by 5 bases; junction bases not matched to a gene: 5. Germline values: CDR1 SGHRS, CDR2 YFSETQ. CDR3 in amino acids: CASSPGTGYQPQHF. CDR3 sequence (DNA): TGCGCCAGCAGCCCGGGGACAGGTTATCAGCCCCAGCATTTT.